This T cell receptor (beta chain) derives from a study of blood T cell repertoires in COVID-19. Study summary: Samples representing acute and convalescent COVID-19 were sourced from the United States, Italy and Spain. The cDNA or gDNA used as material had been derived from T cells, B-cell-depleted T cells, or PBMCs.

This clone turned up a few times. V dropped 5 bases and J dropped 5; count of bases not matched to a gene: 9. The CDR3 length is 15 residues. CDR1 and CDR2 (germline): SGHTA, FQGTGA. In the source study's methods: For nucleated cells, counts were estimated from reference gene primer amplification. The method was immunoSEQ multiplex PCR; TCRdb's version includes in-frame clones alone and lacks a portion of them. V and J calls and clone size are as listed in that table; D and trimming were resolved from the DNA. The sample yields fewer than 55,000 clones, roughly 86% seen once. The sample comprised peripheral blood. The genes are TRBV7-3 and TRBJ1-2, with TRBD1 matching over 9 bases. The TCR was taken from a man at least 80 years old with active or convalescent COVID-19. Here the CDR3 DNA reads TGTGCCAGCAGCCCTTCGGACAGGGGTGGATATGGCTACACCTTC. Translation gives CASSPSDRGGYGYTF.